The sequence of this T cell receptor beta chain was determined in a study of cytomegalovirus exposure and HLA in healthy donors. The length of the CDR3 is 12 residues. Germline V gives CDR1 LGHNA, CDR2 YNFKEQ. V lost 1 base to trimming and J lost 6 bases, with 6 bases between them. Libraries were prepared by immunoSEQ multiplex PCR; TCRdb keeps only in-frame clonotypes and omits some of them. The profile shows 150,000 to 200,000 clones, approximately 96% of them singletons. Details on this clone: No antigen is known for it.

Whole-study results and caveats: Most TCR sequences were uncommon, yet certain public TCRs appeared in many donors.

A 120-subject validation cohort, separate from the approximately 690-subject first cohort, supplied the donors. Sequencing was carried out using PBMCs. The source is a woman under 30 in good health and CMV-seronegative. The V call is TRBV4-2, the J call TRBJ1-1, with D possibly TRBD1 on 5 matching bases. The CDR3 sequence: CASSQGGAEAFF. The CDR3 DNA reads as TGTGCCAGCAGCCAAGGGGGGGCTGAAGCTTTCTTT.